The T cell receptor beta chain described here comes from a study of memory CD4+ T cells and cytomegalovirus serostatus. With regard to this clone: What it binds is not known.

Single viable CD3+CD4+CD8-CD45RO+ cells were sorted as the memory CD4+ T cells. Serum IgG to CMV pp150, pp28, p38 and p52 defined serostatus. Germline lookup yields CDR1 MNHNY and CDR2 SVGAGI (reference sequence). V gave up 5 bases and J gave up 7 bases; unmatched junction bases: 12. The CDR3 extends over 16 amino acids. Notes on the study in general: Each of approximately 70 CMV-associated TCRbeta sequences occurred in one to five individuals.

Only in-frame clones appear in the TCRdb table, and some are missing; sequencing was by immunoSEQ multiplex PCR. Among just under 60,000 clones listed, about 81% were seen once. The chain combines TRBV6-6 with TRBJ2-1; 9 nucleotides line up with TRBD1. The sequence was collected from an adult in good health and CMV-seronegative. The sequencing input was memory CD4+ T cells from blood. The CDR3: CASSNSGQGPANEQFF. The CDR3 DNA reads TGTGCCAGCAGTAACAGCGGACAGGGGCCCGCTAATGAGCAGTTCTTC.